The clone carrying this TCR beta chain was detected once. Its antigen is unknown. Trimming at V came to 3 bases and at J to 5 bases, leaving 6 bases not matched to a gene. Looked up from germline, CDR1 is SGDLS and CDR2 is YYNGEE. The CDR3 is 14 amino acids. TCRdb's copy holds only in-frame clones and misses some; the assay was immunoSEQ multiplex PCR. The sample shows about 10,000 clones, almost 95% of them seen only once. This entry comes from a study of graft-versus-host responses after intestinal transplantation. Study in general: Recipients were given multivisceral, liver-intestinal, or isolated intestinal transplants. Every transplant recipient was induced with anti-thymocyte globulin, then maintained on tacrolimus and steroids for two to three years.

General study results and limits: Some GvH clones appeared in ileal mucosa or blood before recipient bone marrow. High graft-versus-host to host-versus-graft clonal ratios were seen in allografts of patients with graft-donor T cell macrochimerism.

The receptor comes from a human patient who received an intestinal transplant, so some T cells may come from the graft donor. Sequenced material: PBMCs, taken 65 to 70 days after transplant. V is TRBV9 and J is TRBJ2-5; 8 positions agree with TRBD2. The CDR3 sequence: CASSAAGVEETQYF. The CDR3 DNA reads TGTGCCAGCAGCGCAGCGGGAGTGGAGGAGACCCAGTACTTC.